A single TCR beta chain is shown here with its context. Its antigen remains unknown. This entry is derived from a study of T cell clones after liver transplantation. As for the study in general: Liver transplant recipients had immunosuppression withdrawal attempted within 2 years. Post-transplant blood was tracked for graft-donor-reactive T cell clones identified in a pre-transplant mixed lymphocyte reaction.

Clones were sequenced by immunoSEQ multiplex PCR, and TCRdb holds only the in-frame ones, with some missing. The sample holds roughly 70,000 clones, 80% seen once. The study, taken as a whole, reports: Donor-reactive sequences fell more than third party-reactive ones, suggesting partial deletion.

This CDR3 is built from 13 residues. The germline gives CDR1 LNHDA, CDR2 SQIVND (reference sequence). V dropped 5 bases and J dropped 2; count of bases not matched to a gene: 1. The specimen comprised CD4+ T cells from blood, sampled before liver transplant. The receptor was isolated from a human donor who received a liver transplant. The rearrangement links TRBV19 to TRBJ2-5; 8 nucleotides match TRBD1. This CDR3 is CASSRQGQETQYF. CDR3 coding DNA: TGTGCCAGTAGTCGACAGGGGCAAGAGACCCAGTACTTC.